Given below is one TCR beta chain in context. This specimen belongs to a study of blood T cell repertoires in COVID-19. In the study overall: COVID-19 samples from acute and convalescent phases originated in the United States, Italy and Spain.

In the original workflow: From reference gene primer amplification, estimates of nucleated cell counts were derived. The assay was immunoSEQ multiplex PCR, and TCRdb's table has in-frame clones only and misses some. Clone size and V and J calls were adopted from that table, with D and trimming inferred from the DNA. This table holds almost 300,000 clones, about 90% found once. The germline CDR1 and CDR2 sequences are LGHDT and YNNKEL (reference sequence). CDR3 length: 18 residues. V was trimmed by 0 bases and J by 5 bases, leaving 17 bases between them. Specimen: peripheral blood. This sequence was found in a woman in her thirties with COVID-19, enrolled during active disease. The genes are TRBV3-1 (or the pseudogene TRBV3-2) and TRBJ2-6, with D possibly being TRBD1 (6 bases). The CDR3 bases are TGTGCCAGCAGCCAAGATCCACCTACAGGGATGTGGGCCAACGTCCTGACTTTC. Translated, it gives CASSQDPPTGMWANVLTF.